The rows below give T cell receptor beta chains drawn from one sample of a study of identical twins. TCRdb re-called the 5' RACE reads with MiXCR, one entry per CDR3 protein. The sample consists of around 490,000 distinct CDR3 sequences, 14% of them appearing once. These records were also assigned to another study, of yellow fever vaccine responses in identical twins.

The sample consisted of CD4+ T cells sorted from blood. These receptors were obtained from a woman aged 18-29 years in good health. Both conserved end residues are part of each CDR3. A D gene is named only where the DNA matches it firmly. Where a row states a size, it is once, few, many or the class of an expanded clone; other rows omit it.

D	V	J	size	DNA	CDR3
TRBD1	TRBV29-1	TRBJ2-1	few	TGCAGCGTAAAACAGGGGGCTAGCAATGAGCAGTTCTTC	CSVKQGASNEQFF
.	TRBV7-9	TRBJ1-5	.	TGTGCCAGCAGCTTAGTACCAGGAGATCAGCCCCAGCATTTT	CASSLVPGDQPQHF
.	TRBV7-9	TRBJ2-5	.	TGTGCCAGCAGCTTTGGTGTTTGGTCGGGGACCCAGTACTTC	CASSFGVWSGTQYF
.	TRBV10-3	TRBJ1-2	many	TGTGCCATCAGCGGGACCTTCCTTGGCTACACCTTC	CAISGTFLGYTF
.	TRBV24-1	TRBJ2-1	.	TGTGCCACCAGTGATGGGGGGTCGGCAAATGAGCAGTTCTTC	CATSDGGSANEQFF
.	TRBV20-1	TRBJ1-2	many	TGCAGTGCTAGAGATCGGCGCCACTATGGCTACACCTTC	CSARDRRHYGYTF
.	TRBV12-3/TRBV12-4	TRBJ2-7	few	TGTGCCAGCAGGCGCGGGACAGTAGATACCTACGAGCAGTACTTC	CASRRGTVDTYEQYF
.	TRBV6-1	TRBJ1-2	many	TGTGCCAGCAAAAGACAGCGGACGGCTTCGACCGATGGCTACACCTTC	CASKRQRTASTDGYTF
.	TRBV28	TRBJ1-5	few	TGTGCCAGCAGTACAAATCAGCCCCAGCATTTT	CASSTNQPQHF
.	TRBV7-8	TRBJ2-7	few	TGTGCCAGCAGCTTCCCGACAGGCGAGCAGTACTTC	CASSFPTGEQYF
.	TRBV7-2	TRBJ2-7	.	TGTGCCAGCAGCTTAGCGGGGCGGGGATTCTACGAGCAGTACTTC	CASSLAGRGFYEQYF
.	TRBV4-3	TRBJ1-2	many	TGCGCCAGCAGCCAAGATCTACCCAGGGCAGGAGGTGGCTACACCTTC	CASSQDLPRAGGGYTF
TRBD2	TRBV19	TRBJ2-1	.	TGTGCCAGTACCCCGACTAGCGGAGGGGGCTACAATGAGCAGTTCTTC	CASTPTSGGGYNEQFF
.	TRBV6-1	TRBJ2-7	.	TGTGCCAGCAGTAAGAACAGGGAGTTTTACGAGCAGTACTTC	CASSKNREFYEQYF
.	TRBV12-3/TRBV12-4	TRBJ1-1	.	TGTGCCAGCAGTAGGACAGCCCTGAACACTGAAGCTTTCTTT	CASSRTALNTEAFF
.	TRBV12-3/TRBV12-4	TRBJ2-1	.	TGTGCCAGCAGTTTGATGGGGGGGGGCCTTCGGGAGCAGTTCTTC	CASSLMGGGLREQFF
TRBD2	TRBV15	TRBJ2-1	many	TGTGCCACCAGCAGAGATAGGAAACTAGCGGGAGCTAAATACTACAATGAGCAGTTCTTC	CATSRDRKLAGAKYYNEQFF
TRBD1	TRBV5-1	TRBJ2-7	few	TGCGCCAGCAGCACCGGGACAGGGGGACTCGAGCAGTACTTC	CASSTGTGGLEQYF
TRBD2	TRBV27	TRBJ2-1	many	TGTGCCAGCAGCTTCTTGTCTAGCGGATTCAACAATGAGCAGTTCTTC	CASSFLSSGFNNEQFF
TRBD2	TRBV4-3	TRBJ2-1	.	TGCGCCAGCAGCCCCCGGACTAGCGGAATTTACAATGAGCAGTTCTTC	CASSPRTSGIYNEQFF
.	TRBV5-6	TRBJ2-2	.	TGTGCCAGCAGCCTAAGACGAAACACCGGGGAGCTGTTTTTT	CASSLRRNTGELFF
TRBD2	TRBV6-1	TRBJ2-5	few	TGTGCCAGCAGCCTCGGACTAGCGGGAAGGGTCGGGACCCAGTACTTC	CASSLGLAGRVGTQYF
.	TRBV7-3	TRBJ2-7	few	TGTGCCAGCTTTGGTCCCCTAGGGTTGGGGTCCTACGAGCAGTACTTC	CASFGPLGLGSYEQYF
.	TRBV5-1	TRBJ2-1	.	TGCGCCAGCAGCTTGGTCGCCAGATACAATGAGCAGTTCTTC	CASSLVARYNEQFF
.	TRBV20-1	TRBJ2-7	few	TGCAGTGCTAAATTCAGCGTTTACTCCTACGAGCAGTACTTC	CSAKFSVYSYEQYF
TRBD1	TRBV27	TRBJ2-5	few	TGTGCCAGCAGCCGAGACAGGGAGAGAGGAGAGACCCAGTACTTC	CASSRDRERGETQYF
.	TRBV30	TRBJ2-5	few	TGTGCCTGGGGCCCAGGGTTACAAGAGACCCAGTACTTC	CAWGPGLQETQYF
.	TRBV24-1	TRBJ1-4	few	TGTGCCACCAGTACGGGGGCCAACGAAAAACTGTTTTTT	CATSTGANEKLFF
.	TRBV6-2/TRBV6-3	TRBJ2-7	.	TGTGCCAGCAGCCGAGCCGGGACCACTGCCAAGCAGTACTTC	CASSRAGTTAKQYF
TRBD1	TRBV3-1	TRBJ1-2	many	TGTGCCAGCAGCCAAGGACAGGGGTCTGGCTACACCTTC	CASSQGQGSGYTF
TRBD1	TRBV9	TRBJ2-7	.	TGTGCCAGCAGCGGGGTCGCGGGGACAGGGGATTCCGAGCAGTACTTC	CASSGVAGTGDSEQYF
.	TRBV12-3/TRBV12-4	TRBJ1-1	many	TGTGCCAGCAGGGGGACGGGGAACACTGAAGCTTTCTTT	CASRGTGNTEAFF
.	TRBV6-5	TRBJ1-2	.	TGTGCCAGCAGTTACTACGCGGGACGGGGTGGCTACACCTTC	CASSYYAGRGGYTF
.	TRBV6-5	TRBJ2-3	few	TGTGCCAGCAGTTACCCAGGGAACACAGATACGCAGTATTTT	CASSYPGNTDTQYF
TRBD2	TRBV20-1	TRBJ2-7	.	TGCAGTGCTAGTAACCACCACCGAGCGGGAGTAGGCGAGCAGTACTTC	CSASNHHRAGVGEQYF
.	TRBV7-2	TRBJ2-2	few	TGTGCCAGCAGCGCAGACGGGAACCAGGCCGGGGAGCTGTTTTTT	CASSADGNQAGELFF
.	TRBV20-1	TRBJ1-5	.	TGCAGTGCTAGAGATATTCTGGGCATTGGGCCCCAGCATTTT	CSARDILGIGPQHF
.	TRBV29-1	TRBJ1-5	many	TGCAGCGTTGATACAGGGAAGGGGCAGCCCCAGCATTTT	CSVDTGKGQPQHF
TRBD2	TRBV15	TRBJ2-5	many	TGTGCCACCAGCAGAGGCACTAGCGGGGCCCGGGTTATGGAGACCCAGTACTTC	CATSRGTSGARVMETQYF
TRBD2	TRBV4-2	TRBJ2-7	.	TGTGCCAGCAGCCAGCACTCCGGGGGGGCCTCCTCCGAGCAGTACTTC	CASSQHSGGASSEQYF
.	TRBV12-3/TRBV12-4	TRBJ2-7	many	TGTGCCAGCAGTTTACGTGGTGGCAACAGCCCAGGAGAGCAGTACTTC	CASSLRGGNSPGEQYF
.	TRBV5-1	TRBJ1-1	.	TGCGCCAGCAGCTTGGAGTACACGAACACTGAAGCTTTCTTT	CASSLEYTNTEAFF
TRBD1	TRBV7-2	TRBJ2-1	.	TGTGCCAGCAGCTTCCGACAGGGGGTGTACAATGAGCAGTTCTTC	CASSFRQGVYNEQFF
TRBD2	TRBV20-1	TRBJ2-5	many	TGCAGTGCTAGTCTGCTAGCGGGCCAAGAGACCCAGTACTTC	CSASLLAGQETQYF
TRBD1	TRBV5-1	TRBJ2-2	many	TGCGCCAGCAGCTTGGGGGACAGAGGGACCGGGGAGCTGTTTTTT	CASSLGDRGTGELFF
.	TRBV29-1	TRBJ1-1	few	TGCAGCGTACAGGGCGACAGCCGCGGCACTGAAGCTTTCTTT	CSVQGDSRGTEAFF
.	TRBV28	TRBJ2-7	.	TGTGCCAGCAGTTCATACCGGGACGGGCCTCGGGATGAGCAGTACTTC	CASSSYRDGPRDEQYF
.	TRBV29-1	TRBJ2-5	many	TGCAGCGTTGACCAGGGTGGAGGGGAGACCCAGTACTTC	CSVDQGGGETQYF
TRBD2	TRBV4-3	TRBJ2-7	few	TGCGCCAGCAGCCAACACCTTGGGGGAACCGGGAGGACTCCCTACGAGCAGTACTTC	CASSQHLGGTGRTPYEQYF
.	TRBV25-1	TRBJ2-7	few	TGTGCCAGCAGGGGGAGCGGAACCTACGAGCAGTACTTC	CASRGSGTYEQYF
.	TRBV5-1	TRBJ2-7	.	TGCGCCAGCAGCTTGGAGATGGGTAAGACCTACGAGCAGTACTTC	CASSLEMGKTYEQYF
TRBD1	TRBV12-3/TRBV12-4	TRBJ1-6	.	TGTGCCAGCAGCCCTCAGGGACAGATAAGTTCACCCCTCCACTTT	CASSPQGQISSPLHF
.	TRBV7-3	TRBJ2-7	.	TGTGCCAGCAGCTTCGGTGACAGGCCCTACGAGCAGTACTTC	CASSFGDRPYEQYF